The clone carrying this TCR beta chain was picked up one time. Its antigen is unidentified. The sample belongs to a study of post-analysis software for immune sequencing data. About the study: Multiple sclerosis in the patients followed relapsing-remitting, secondary progressive and progressive-relapsing courses. Notes on the study in general: Comparison of patients with controls showed roughly five TRBV segments more frequent in patients, TRBV5-6, TRBV5-1 and TRBV20-1 among them. Significantly decreased normalized Chao1 diversity was recorded for multiple sclerosis patients relative to controls.

Included in the TCR beta cDNA libraries were unique molecular identifiers. Each sample of roughly 0.9 to 10 million input T cells yielded around 500,000 cDNA molecules, so each molecule approximated one T cell. TCRdb processed the PCR reads anew with MiXCR; each CDR3 protein has one entry. The sample has hundreds of thousands of distinct CDR3 sequences; 25% to 30% are singletons. The V gene lost 0 bases and the J gene lost 6 bases, with 12 bases spanning the gap. The CDR3 consists of 14 residues. Germline V gene sequence: CDR1 LGHDT, CDR2 YNNKEL (reference sequence). The sequenced sample consisted of blood. The TCR comes from a girl aged 5-17 years with multiple sclerosis. The chain carries TRBV3-1 and TRBJ2-7; D tentatively reads TRBD1 or TRBD2 (5 bases each). CDR3 loop: CASSQDFGGTEQYF. The DNA for the CDR3 is TGTGCCAGCAGCCAAGATTTCGGTGGGACCGAGCAGTACTTC.